This TCR beta chain was sequenced during a study of shared clonotypes between healthy human individuals. Across the study: The donor pool was made up of two women and a few men aged 18 to 49.

Naive CD8 populations comprised CD45RO-negative cells positively selected for CCR7, excluding terminally differentiated effector memory CD45RA+ cells. The CDR3 is 14 amino acids. Trimming shortened V by 2 bases and J by 8 bases, and 15 bases separated the two germline ends. Germline CDR1 and CDR2: MNHEY and SMNVEV (reference sequence). In the source study's methods: As immunoSEQ supplied junction-only sequences (without quality scores), filtering differed. The assay was immunoSEQ multiplex PCR, and TCRdb's table has in-frame clones only and misses some. The V and J calls and the clone size are those of that table, but D and trimming were determined from the DNA. The table shows 630,000 or so clones, with roughly 98% occurring only once.

J is TRBJ1-2 and V is TRBV27; possibly TRBD1 for D (5 bases). The sequenced sample was naive CD8+ T cells sorted from blood. This receptor was identified in a man in his thirties or forties in good health. In DNA form, the CDR3 reads TGTGCCAGCAGTTTAAAGGGGCAGGGCCGAGGCTACACCTTC. As protein: CASSLKGQGRGYTF.